The entry that follows covers one T cell receptor (beta chain) sequence. Its antigen is not identified. The data are from a study of T cell clusters in autoimmune cytopenias. Overall study context: Per sample, median TRB depth was approximately 52,000 reads, yielding a median around 2,400 distinct clonotypes. Study outcomes and limitations: Primary autoimmune cytopenia patients appeared to lack physiological T cell clusters present in healthy donors. Exclusive TRB clusters were about 3-fold more numerous in healthy donors than in active autoimmune hepatitis.

TRB amplification used 250 ng of peripheral blood genomic DNA. TRB was amplified by touch-down multiplex PCR, primer pools A and B combined. TCRdb reprocessed the multiplex PCR reads and reports one entry per CDR3 protein, with no DNA. Here the sample table reports 6,500 to 8,500 distinct CDR3 sequences. The sequence came from a human donor with an autoimmune cytopenia or autoimmune hepatitis (not recorded which). The sequencing input was peripheral blood.

The CDR3 loop is CASSLRVGGTEAFF. The rearrangement uses TRBV12-3 or TRBV12-4 and TRBJ1-1; lacking DNA, the TRBD1 call made by TCRdb goes unchecked. This CDR3 has 14 residues.